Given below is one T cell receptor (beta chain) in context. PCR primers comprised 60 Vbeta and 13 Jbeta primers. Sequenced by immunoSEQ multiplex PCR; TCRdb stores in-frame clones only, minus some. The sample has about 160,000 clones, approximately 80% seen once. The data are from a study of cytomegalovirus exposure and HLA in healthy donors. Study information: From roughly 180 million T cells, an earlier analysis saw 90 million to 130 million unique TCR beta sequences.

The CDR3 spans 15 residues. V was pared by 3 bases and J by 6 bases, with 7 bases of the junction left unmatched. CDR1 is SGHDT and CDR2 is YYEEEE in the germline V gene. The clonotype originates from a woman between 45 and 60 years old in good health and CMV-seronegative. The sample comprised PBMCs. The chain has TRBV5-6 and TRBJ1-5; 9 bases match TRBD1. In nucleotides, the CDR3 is TGTGCCAGCAGCTACGGGACAGGGTTGCTTCAGCCCCAGCATTTT. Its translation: CASSYGTGLLQPQHF.